Below, 32 T cell receptor beta chains from the same sample are listed, as sequenced in a study of cytomegalovirus exposure and HLA in healthy donors. Primers for the PCR totalled 60 Vbeta and 13 Jbeta. Data came from immunoSEQ multiplex PCR; TCRdb stores just in-frame clones and leaves some out. The sample carries about 110,000 clones, around three quarters recorded once. Sequencing was carried out using PBMCs. The receptors originated from a boy between 10 and 17 years old in good health and CMV-seronegative.

This clone was counted only a few times. This rearrangement joins TRBV5-4 to TRBJ2-5; the match to TRBD2 covers 7 bases. Trimming at V came to 3 bases and at J to 2 bases, leaving 7 bases not matched to a gene. The CDR3 contains 15 residues. Germline loops: CDR1 SGHNT, CDR2 YYREEE (reference sequence). The CDR3 loop reads CASSSPGRGQETQYF. The CDR3 DNA sequence: TGTGCCAGCAGCTCCCCGGGGAGGGGACAAGAGACCCAGTACTTC.

The rearrangement joins TRBV4-3 to TRBJ1-2; 10 nucleotides match TRBD1. Germline lookup yields CDR1 LGHNA and CDR2 YSLEER. The V gene end was trimmed by 2 bases and the J gene end by 4 bases; junction bases not matched to a gene: 7. The CDR3 consists of 16 residues. CDR3 DNA sequence: TGCGCCAGCAGCCAATATACCGGGACAGGGGTCTATGGCTACACCTTC. It encodes CASSQYTGTGVYGYTF.

V gene TRBV9 combines with J gene TRBJ1-5, with 7 nucleotides matching TRBD1. V dropped 5 bases and J dropped 5; count of bases not matched to a gene: 7. The CDR3 is 14 residues long. Germline-derived CDR1 and CDR2 are SGDLS and YYNGEE. The CDR3 loop is CASSSDRVDQPQHF. The CDR3 bases are TGTGCCAGCAGTTCCGACAGGGTGGATCAGCCCCAGCATTTT.

This clone was counted between two and nine times. CDR3 bases: TGTGCCAGCAGCTTGGTCTCTACCAGGGCGGACACTGAAGCTTTCTTT. Its translation: CASSLVSTRADTEAFF. This chain uses TRBV5-8 with TRBJ1-1; D is perhaps TRBD1 (5 bases). Germline CDR1 is SGHTS and CDR2 is YDEGEE. V lost 0 bases and J 3 bases, leaving 15 bases between the germline ends. The CDR3 contains 16 residues.

The rearrangement uses TRBV6-5 and TRBJ2-7, with TRBD2 matching 7 bases. Germline-derived CDR1 and CDR2 are MNHEY and SVGAGI. The CDR3 totals 15 residues. V trimming: 0 bases; J trimming: 4 bases; junction bases outside the gene matches: 6. For the CDR3, the DNA is TGTGCCAGCAGTTACTCCGGGACTACCCTTTACGAGCAGTACTTC. Encoded protein: CASSYSGTTLYEQYF.

The genes are TRBV18 and TRBJ1-1; 9 bases fit TRBD1. Unmatched junction bases numbered 3, after V lost 2 bases and J lost 2 bases. The CDR3 runs to 15 residues. The germline V gene has CDR1 KGHSH and CDR2 LQKENI. CDR3 sequence reads: CASSPKQGANTEAFF. Written as DNA, the CDR3 is TGTGCCAGCTCACCAAAACAGGGGGCAAACACTGAAGCTTTCTTT.

The chain has TRBV5-1 and TRBJ2-7; the match to TRBD1 covers 7 bases. The CDR3 totals 15 residues. CDR1 and CDR2 from the germline V gene are SGHRS and YFSETQ. V dropped 5 bases and J dropped 2; count of bases not matched to a gene: 10. CDR3 region: CASRFIDREAYEQYF. The CDR3 DNA sequence: TGCGCCAGCAGATTTATAGACAGGGAAGCCTACGAGCAGTACTTC.

This rearrangement joins TRBV21-1 to TRBJ2-7; the table's D gene call, TRBD1, was not cross checked with the DNA. TRBV21-1 is reported as a pseudogene. This CDR3 has 14 amino acids. CDR3 amino acids: CASSKGKQPYEQYF. CDR3 sequence (DNA): TGTGCCAGCAGCAAAGGCAAACAGCCCTACGAGCAGTACTTC.

This chain links TRBV7-9 with TRBJ2-1, with 11 bases lining up with TRBD2. The CDR3 contains 15 residues. Losses at the gene ends were 3 bases for V and 8 bases for J; bases not matched to a gene: 6. CDR1 SEHNR and CDR2 FQNEAQ come from the germline V gene (reference sequence). This CDR3 reads CASSFLAGGPYEQFF. The CDR3 DNA reads as TGTGCCAGCAGCTTCCTAGCGGGAGGCCCCTATGAGCAGTTCTTC.

The J gene is TRBJ1-5, the V gene TRBV7-6; the D gene is possibly TRBD1 (6 bases). Trimming took off 2 bases at V and 2 bases at J, with 7 bases between the two ends. The CDR3 has 14 residues. Germline CDR1 SGHVS, CDR2 FNYEAQ. The CDR3 reads CASSLRQGNQPQHF. Here the CDR3 DNA reads TGTGCCAGCAGCTTAAGACAGGGCAATCAGCCCCAGCATTTT.

This rearrangement joins TRBV30 to TRBJ2-1; 8 nucleotides align to TRBD2. Unmatched junction bases numbered 13, after V lost 4 bases and J lost 8 bases. This CDR3 spans 15 amino acids. The V gene's germline CDR1 is GTSNPN and CDR2 SVGIG (reference sequence). CDR3 region: CAWMAGGRLDDEQFF. The CDR3 DNA reads as TGTGCCTGGATGGCGGGAGGAAGGTTGGATGATGAGCAGTTCTTC. The full variable domain, rest sourced from reference TRBV30 and TRBJ2-1, is SQTIHQWPATLVQPVGSPLSLECTVEGTSNPNLYWYRQAAGRGLQLLFYSVGIGQISSEVPQNLSASRPQDRQFILSSKKLLLSDSGFYLCAWMAGGRLDDEQFFGPGTRLTVL.

The chain recombines TRBV28 with TRBJ1-1; 8 bases are a match to TRBD1. Trimming took 4 bases from V and 4 from J; bases not matched to a gene: 8. The CDR3 spans 15 residues. Germline CDR1 is MDHEN and CDR2 is SYDVKM. Written as DNA, the CDR3 is TGTGCCAGCAGTTCCAGATCAGGGGGCCGCACTGAAGCTTTCTTT. Translating gives CASSSRSGGRTEAFF. The full variable domain, completed using reference TRBV28 and TRBJ1-1, is DVKVTQSSRYLVKRTGEKVFLECVQDMDHENMFWYRQDPGLGLRLIYFSYDVKMKEKGDIPEGYSVSREKKERFSLILESASTNQTSMYLCASSSRSGGRTEAFFGQGTRLTVV.

The J gene is TRBJ1-5, the V gene TRBV2; maybe TRBD1 (6 bases). CDR3 length equals 15 residues. V lost 7 bases and J lost 1, with 14 bases in between. CDR1 SNHLY and CDR2 FYNNEI come from the germline V gene. The CDR3, as DNA: TGTGCCAGCACCCCAGGGGTTAGAAGCAATCAGCCCCAGCATTTT. Translated, it gives CASTPGVRSNQPQHF.

This chain links TRBV5-1 with TRBJ2-7; D possibly corresponds to TRBD1 (5 bases). V was pared by 0 bases and J by 2 bases, with 12 bases between. This CDR3 spans 15 amino acids. Germline CDR1 is SGHRS and CDR2 is YFSETQ. CDR3 protein: CASSLVEDSAYEQYF. The CDR3 DNA reads as TGCGCCAGCAGCTTGGTAGAAGACAGCGCCTACGAGCAGTACTTC.

This clone was observed a few times. V gene TRBV6-1 combines with J gene TRBJ2-7; TRBD2 matches 7 bases. V lost 2 bases and J lost 2; bases outside the gene matches: 6. This CDR3 is 15 amino acids long. Germline CDR1 and CDR2: MNHNS and SASEGT. The CDR3 sequence: CASSESPGGAYEQYF. In DNA, the CDR3 is TGTGCCAGCAGTGAATCGCCTGGGGGGGCCTACGAGCAGTACTTC.

The count of this clone is one. This sequence joins TRBV28 and TRBJ2-7; 16 bases map to TRBD2. V trimming: 5 bases; J trimming: 10 bases; junction bases outside the gene matches: 5. Germline V gene data show CDR1 as MDHEN and CDR2 as SYDVKM. The length of the CDR3 is 14 residues. The DNA of the CDR3 is TGTGCCAGCAGTCCGGGACTAGCGGGGGGGCATCAGTACTTC. This gives the protein CASSPGLAGGHQYF.

The chain is built from TRBV28 and TRBJ1-2, with a weak D call TRBD1 (6 bases). In germline, CDR1 is MDHEN, CDR2 SYDVKM. CDR3 length equals 17 residues. Trimming took off 6 bases at V and 5 bases at J, with 25 bases between the two ends. The CDR3 loop reads CASSTGGRQHWSYGYTF. Written as DNA, the CDR3 is TGTGCCAGCAGCACGGGGGGCCGACAGCATTGGTCGTATGGCTACACCTTC.

The V call is TRBV5-1, the J call TRBJ2-7; TRBD1 matches 8 bases. Trimming cost V 0 bases and J 4 bases; bases outside gene matches: 12. Germline V gene data show CDR1 as SGHRS and CDR2 as YFSETQ. The CDR3 has 17 residues. The CDR3 nucleotides are TGCGCCAGCAGCTTGGAGCCGGGACAGGTATTTGGATACGAGCAGTACTTC. Protein sequence: CASSLEPGQVFGYEQYF. The entire variable domain, with the rest obtained from reference TRBV5-1 and TRBJ2-7, is as follows: KAGVTQTPRYLIKTRGQQVTLSCSPISGHRSVSWYQQTPGQGLQFLFEYFSETQRNKGNFPGRFSGRQFSNSRSEMNVSTLELGDSALYLCASSLEPGQVFGYEQYFGPGTRLTVT.

The V gene is TRBV27, the J gene TRBJ2-2; unclear D gene. From germline, CDR1 is MNHEY and CDR2 SMNVEV (reference sequence). This CDR3 has 14 residues. V lost 6 bases and J lost 0, with 8 bases in between. In DNA, the CDR3 is TGTGCCAGCAGCCCGACATCGAACACCGGGGAGCTGTTTTTT. Its translation is CASSPTSNTGELFF.

This chain joins TRBV5-6 and TRBJ2-3; D perhaps matches TRBD2 (5 bases). The CDR3 loop spans 16 amino acids. V was trimmed by 2 bases and J by 1 base, leaving 14 bases between them. Germline V gene data show CDR1 as SGHDT and CDR2 as YYEEEE. Here the CDR3 reads CASSFKTSGGTDTQYF. The CDR3 DNA reads as TGTGCCAGCAGCTTCAAGACCAGCGGTGGCACAGATACGCAGTATTTT.

This chain links TRBV28 with TRBJ1-2; 7 bases map to TRBD1. Trimming cost V 4 bases and J 6 bases; bases outside gene matches: 14. The CDR3 covers 16 residues. From germline, CDR1 is MDHEN and CDR2 SYDVKM. CDR3 coding DNA: TGTGCCAGCAGTTCCCCAGCCCCCACAGGGGAGGATGGCTACACCTTC. Encoded protein: CASSSPAPTGEDGYTF.

This clone was recorded once. The rearrangement links TRBV6-6 to TRBJ2-7, with D perhaps TRBD1 (6 bases). The CDR3 runs to 11 residues. Trimming stripped 7 bases from V and 2 bases from J, with 6 bases between. Per the germline V gene, CDR1 is MNHNY and CDR2 is SVGAGI (reference sequence). CDR3 loop: CASKGAYEQYF. CDR3 DNA sequence: TGTGCCAGCAAGGGGGCCTACGAGCAGTACTTC.

This clone was seen a handful of times. V and J are TRBV7-2 and TRBJ2-5; 7 positions match TRBD2. The CDR3 runs 16 residues. Germline V lookup: CDR1 SGHTA, CDR2 FQGNSA. V shed 0 bases and J 5 bases; nucleotides not matched to a gene: 9. The CDR3 spells CASSLASGWTRETQYF. The CDR3 bases are TGTGCCAGCAGCTTAGCTAGCGGGTGGACTAGGGAGACCCAGTACTTC.

The gene calls are TRBV6-1 and TRBJ2-2; TRBD2 matches 12 bases. The junction had 0 bases not matched to a gene; V was cut back by 4 bases and J by 3 bases. The CDR3 contains 15 residues. Germline loops: CDR1 MNHNS, CDR2 SASEGT. The chain's CDR3 is CASSGLAGDTGELFF. The CDR3 DNA follows: TGTGCCAGCAGTGGACTAGCGGGAGACACCGGGGAGCTGTTTTTT.

The count of this clone is one. The chain employs TRBV5-6 and TRBJ1-1, with no clear D. CDR1 SGHDT and CDR2 YYEEEE come from the germline V gene. V lost 0 bases, J lost 7 bases, and 13 bases lay in between. CDR3 length equals 14 residues. The DNA for the CDR3 is TGTGCCAGCAGCTTGGCCTGGGCGGGTCGTGAAGCTTTCTTT. Translated: CASSLAWAGREAFF.

The rearrangement links TRBV5-5 to TRBJ1-5; 8 bases align to TRBD1. Losses at the gene ends were 5 bases for V and 5 bases for J; bases not matched to a gene: 6. The CDR3 is made up of 14 amino acids. CDR1 and CDR2 from the germline V gene are SGHKS and YYEKEE (reference sequence). The CDR3 coding sequence is TGTGCCAGCAGTCTGGACAGGGTGGATCAGCCCCAGCATTTT. Its translation is CASSLDRVDQPQHF. Together with reference TRBV5-5 and TRBJ1-5, the CDR3 gives the full variable domain: DAGVTQSPTHLIKTRGQQVTLRCSPISGHKSVSWYQQVLGQGPQFIFQYYEKEERGRGNFPDRFSARQFPNYSSELNVNALLLGDSALYLCASSLDRVDQPQHFGDGTRLSIL.

The chain combines TRBV19 with TRBJ1-1; D is ambiguous. This CDR3 spans 11 amino acids. V shed 7 bases and J shed 8 bases, with 11 bases lying between them. Germline CDR1 and CDR2: LNHDA and SQIVND (reference sequence). CDR3: CASTLGVEAFF. CDR3 sequence (DNA): TGTGCCAGTACCCTAGGAGTGGAAGCTTTCTTT.

Only a few counts were recorded for this clone. The chain employs TRBV5-1 and TRBJ2-7, with 8 bases fitting TRBD1. The germline CDR1 and CDR2 sequences are SGHRS and YFSETQ. This CDR3 is built from 15 residues. V shed 4 bases, J shed 3 bases, and the junction held 9 bases outside the gene matches. The CDR3 sequence: CASSGGTGRGYEQYF. Here the CDR3 DNA reads TGCGCCAGCAGCGGGGGGACAGGAAGGGGCTACGAGCAGTACTTC.

This clone was detected only a few times. The chain uses TRBV5-1 and TRBJ2-2; D is uncertain. With 4 bases removed from V and 4 bases from J, the gap between germline ends came to 8 bases. The CDR3 is made up of 13 amino acids. Germline V gene data show CDR1 as SGHRS and CDR2 as YFSETQ. The CDR3 coding sequence is TGCGCCAGCAGCCGTACGGTCACCGGGGAGCTGTTTTTT. Translation: CASSRTVTGELFF.

The chain has TRBV27 and TRBJ1-5, with TRBD1 as a possible D gene (5 bases). This CDR3 region has 14 residues. V was cut by 4 bases and J by 4 bases, with 11 bases left in between. From germline, CDR1 is MNHEY and CDR2 SMNVEV (reference sequence). The chain's CDR3 is CASSSNRGNQPQHF. As DNA, the CDR3 is TGTGCCAGCAGTTCAAATAGGGGTAATCAGCCCCAGCATTTT.

The V and J genes are TRBV5-4 and TRBJ2-3; D unresolved. The germline V gene has CDR1 SGHNT and CDR2 YYREEE (reference sequence). V was cut by 2 bases and J by 3 bases, with 4 bases left in between. CDR3 length equals 12 residues. The CDR3 sequence: CASSFLTDTQYF. DNA for the CDR3: TGTGCCAGCAGCTTCCTGACAGATACGCAGTATTTT.

The rearrangement uses TRBV5-1 and TRBJ1-1; 10 bases map to TRBD1. Germline trimming cut 4 bases from V and 6 bases from J; bases unmatched to any gene: 6. The germline V gene has CDR1 SGHRS and CDR2 YFSETQ. This CDR3 comprises 14 residues. CDR3 in amino acids: CASSATGGSPEAFF. The CDR3 coding sequence is TGCGCCAGCAGCGCGACAGGGGGCTCCCCTGAAGCTTTCTTT. The full variable domain, completed using reference TRBV5-1 and TRBJ1-1, is KAGVTQTPRYLIKTRGQQVTLSCSPISGHRSVSWYQQTPGQGLQFLFEYFSETQRNKGNFPGRFSGRQFSNSRSEMNVSTLELGDSALYLCASSATGGSPEAFFGQGTRLTVV.